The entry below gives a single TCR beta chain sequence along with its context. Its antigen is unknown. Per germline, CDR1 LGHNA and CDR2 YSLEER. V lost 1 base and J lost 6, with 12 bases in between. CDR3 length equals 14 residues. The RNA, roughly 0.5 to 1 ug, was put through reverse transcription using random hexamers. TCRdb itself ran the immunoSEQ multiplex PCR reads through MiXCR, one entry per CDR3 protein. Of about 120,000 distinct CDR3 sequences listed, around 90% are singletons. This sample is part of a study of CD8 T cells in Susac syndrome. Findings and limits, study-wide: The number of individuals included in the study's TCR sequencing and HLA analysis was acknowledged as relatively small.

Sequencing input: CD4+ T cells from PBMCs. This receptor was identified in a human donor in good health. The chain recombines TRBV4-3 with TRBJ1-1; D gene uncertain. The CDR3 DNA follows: TGCGCCAGCAGCCAAGTATGGAGCGACGCTGAAGCTTTCTTT. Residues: CASSQVWSDAEAFF.